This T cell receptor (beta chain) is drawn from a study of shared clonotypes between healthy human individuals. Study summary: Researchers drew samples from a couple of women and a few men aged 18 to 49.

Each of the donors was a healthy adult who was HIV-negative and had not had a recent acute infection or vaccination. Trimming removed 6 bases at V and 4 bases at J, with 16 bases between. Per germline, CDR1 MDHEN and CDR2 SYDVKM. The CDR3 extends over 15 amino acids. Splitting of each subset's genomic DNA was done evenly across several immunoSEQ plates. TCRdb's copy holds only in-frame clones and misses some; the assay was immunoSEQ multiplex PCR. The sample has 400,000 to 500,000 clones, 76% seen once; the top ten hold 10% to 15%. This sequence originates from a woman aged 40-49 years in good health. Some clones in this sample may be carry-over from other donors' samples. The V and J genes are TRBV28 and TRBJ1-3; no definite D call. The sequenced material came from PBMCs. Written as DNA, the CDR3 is TGTGCCAGCAGCCCCCAATCTTCGGGAGGAAACACCATATATTTT. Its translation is CASSPQSSGGNTIYF.